A single T cell receptor (beta chain) is shown here with its context. Sequencing was performed with immunoSEQ multiplex PCR; in TCRdb, only in-frame clones are kept and a portion is missing. The sample yields 130,000 or so clones, around 85% seen once. The data originate from a study of blood T cell repertoires in COVID-19. The receptor was isolated from a human donor in a cohort sampled during active COVID-19. The sample comprised peripheral blood.

The CDR3 region has the DNA TGTGCCAGTAGTATACCGGGCAGGGGTATGGTTGGCTACACCTTC. It translates to CASSIPGRGMVGYTF. The rearrangement links TRBV19 to TRBJ1-2, with a possible D match to TRBD1 (6 bases). The CDR3 extends over 15 amino acids. Germline V gene sequence: CDR1 LNHDA, CDR2 SQIVND (reference sequence). Trimming removed 2 bases from V and 7 bases from J, with 17 bases in between. Based on the CDR3 plus reference TRBV19 and TRBJ1-2, the full variable domain is DGGITQSPKYLFRKEGQNVTLSCEQNLNHDAMYWYRQDPGQGLRLIYYSQIVNDFQKGDIAEGYSVSREKKESFPLTVTSAQKNPTAFYLCASSIPGRGMVGYTFGSGTRLTVV.